The source of this TCR beta chain is a study of lymphopenia after photon versus proton radiotherapy. Study observations and caveats: Under photons, naive T cells and diversity fell while effector/memory populations rose. Post-nadir TCR diversity decline inversely tracked overall survival among those who died.

As regards this clone: Its antigen is as yet unknown.

The method was immunoSEQ multiplex PCR; TCRdb's version includes in-frame clones alone and lacks a portion of them. The sample includes approximately 30,000 clones, around 82% seen only once; the top ten take less than 35%. This clonotype originated in a man aged 50 to 59 with gastric cancer. The starting material was peripheral blood, obtained from a patient treated with photon-based radiotherapy.

In nucleotides, the CDR3 is TGTGCCTGGAGTGTCTCTAGCACCGGGGAGCTGTTTTTT. This codes for CAWSVSSTGELFF. The genes are TRBV30 and TRBJ2-2; D gene unclear. Germline-derived CDR1 and CDR2 are GTSNPN and SVGIG (reference sequence). The V and J ends lost 0 bases and 4 bases respectively, with 6 bases between them. This CDR3 is built from 13 residues. Supplemented by reference TRBV30 and TRBJ2-2, the full variable domain reads SQTIHQWPATLVQPVGSPLSLECTVEGTSNPNLYWYRQAAGRGLQLLFYSVGIGQISSEVPQNLSASRPQDRQFILSSKKLLLSDSGFYLCAWSVSSTGELFFGEGSRLTVL.